These 30 T cell receptor beta chains originate from one sample sequenced in a study of PD-1 blockade in classical Hodgkin lymphoma. There was relapse after autologous stem cell transplantation in every patient, and there was variation in brentuximab vedotin exposure. Method: immunoSEQ multiplex PCR; TCRdb's copy keeps in-frame clones and lacks some. Here the sample spans over 35,000 clones, 76% being singletons. This specimen was peripheral blood mononuclear cells (PBMCs), taken at baseline. Source of these receptors: a human donor with classical Hodgkin lymphoma.

This chain connects TRBV6-1 to TRBJ2-2; no definite D call. V was shortened by 6 bases and J by 0 bases, with 11 bases between the two germline ends. CDR1 is MNHNS, CDR2 SASEGT, per germline. The CDR3 is made up of 15 amino acids. The CDR3 reads CASRTFPSNTGELFF. CDR3 sequence (DNA): TGTGCCAGCAGGACTTTTCCTTCGAACACCGGGGAGCTGTTTTTT.

The chain couples TRBV2 to TRBJ2-5, with 14 bases identical to TRBD2. Germline CDR1 reads SNHLY; CDR2 reads FYNNEI. The V and J ends lost 5 bases and 5 bases, in that order; junction bases with no gene match: 4. The CDR3 loop spans 15 amino acids. In DNA, the CDR3 is TGTGCCAGCAGTTCGACTAGCGGGAGGGGTGAGACCCAGTACTTC. Amino acid sequence: CASSSTSGRGETQYF.

The chain links TRBV9 to TRBJ2-5; a weak D match, TRBD2 (6 bases). Germline V lookup: CDR1 SGDLS, CDR2 YYNGEE. V lost 4 bases and J lost 6, with 16 bases in between. CDR3 length equals 14 residues. The CDR3 here is CASSPRGGDKTQYF. The CDR3 DNA is TGTGCCAGCAGCCCGCGGGGCGGGGATAAGACCCAGTACTTC.

The rearrangement links TRBV4-3 to TRBJ2-7; 7 positions agree with TRBD2. Germline lookup yields CDR1 LGHNA and CDR2 YSLEER. This CDR3 is built from 15 residues. V trimming: 1 base; J trimming: 2 bases; junction bases outside the gene matches: 5. CDR3 bases: TGCGCCAGCAGCCAAGGAATGGGAGGGGCCTACGAGCAGTACTTC. As protein: CASSQGMGGAYEQYF.

CDR3 protein: CASSVGDRDYNEQFF. As DNA, the CDR3 is TGCGCCAGCAGCGTAGGGGACAGGGACTACAATGAGCAGTTCTTC. The gene calls are TRBV5-1 and TRBJ2-1, with 9 bases identical to TRBD1. Germline CDR1 is SGHRS and CDR2 is YFSETQ. V dropped 4 bases and J dropped 3; count of bases not matched to a gene: 5. CDR3 length equals 15 residues. Variable domain in full (rest from reference TRBV5-1 and TRBJ2-1): KAGVTQTPRYLIKTRGQQVTLSCSPISGHRSVSWYQQTPGQGLQFLFEYFSETQRNKGNFPGRFSGRQFSNSRSEMNVSTLELGDSALYLCASSVGDRDYNEQFFGPGTRLTVL.

This sequence joins TRBV29-1 and TRBJ1-1; no reliable D call. Deletions cut 0 bases from V and 5 bases from J, with 13 bases between. The V gene's germline CDR1 is SQVTM and CDR2 ANQGSEA. This CDR3 is built from 14 residues. CDR3 protein: CSVEDLREYTEAFF. The CDR3 nucleotides read TGCAGCGTTGAAGATCTTCGGGAATATACTGAAGCTTTCTTT.

This clone was counted between two and nine times. The J gene is TRBJ2-7, the V gene TRBV11-2, with 16 bases matching TRBD2. After removal of 5 bases from V and 7 bases from J, the junction contained 8 bases not matched to a gene. The CDR3 is 16 amino acids. Germline V gene data show CDR1 as SGHAT and CDR2 as FQNNGV. The CDR3 spells CASSLTGTSGRAEQYF. The CDR3 DNA is TGTGCCAGCAGCCTAACCGGGACTAGCGGGAGGGCGGAGCAGTACTTC.

The chain has TRBV6-5 and TRBJ2-3, with D possibly being TRBD1 or TRBD2 (5 bases each). The germline gives CDR1 MNHEY, CDR2 SVGAGI. Trimming stripped 7 bases from V and 1 base from J, with 15 bases between. This CDR3 is built from 15 residues. The chain's CDR3 is CASKSGTRGTDTQYF. CDR3 nucleotides: TGTGCCAGCAAATCAGGGACGAGGGGCACAGATACGCAGTATTTT.

The chain is built from TRBV6-5 and TRBJ1-2; D may be TRBD1 (5 bases). The germline CDR1 and CDR2 sequences are MNHEY and SVGAGI. V lost 0 bases to trimming and J lost 2 bases, with 7 bases between them. The CDR3 runs to 14 residues. This CDR3 is CASSYSGGNYGYTF. Here the CDR3 DNA reads TGTGCCAGCAGTTACTCGGGGGGGAACTATGGCTACACCTTC.

This chain connects TRBV2 to TRBJ1-2; D gene unclear. This CDR3 contains 13 residues. Deletions cut 4 bases from V and 5 bases from J, with 11 bases between. CDR1 SNHLY and CDR2 FYNNEI come from the germline V gene. The CDR3 DNA sequence: TGTGCCAGCAGTGCGGGTATTGGGTATGGCTACACCTTC. Translating gives CASSAGIGYGYTF.

The V and J genes are TRBV28 and TRBJ2-7, with TRBD2 identical over 13 bases. The germline V gene has CDR1 MDHEN and CDR2 SYDVKM. Trimming took 4 bases from V and 4 from J; bases not matched to a gene: 16. CDR3 length equals 19 residues. CDR3 bases: TGTGCCAGCAGTTCCCTTAAGACTAGCGGGAGGTCCCTGGGGTACGAGCAGTACTTC. This encodes CASSSLKTSGRSLGYEQYF. Supplemented by reference TRBV28 and TRBJ2-7, the full variable domain reads DVKVTQSSRYLVKRTGEKVFLECVQDMDHENMFWYRQDPGLGLRLIYFSYDVKMKEKGDIPEGYSVSREKKERFSLILESASTNQTSMYLCASSSLKTSGRSLGYEQYFGPGTRLTVT.

On this clone: The junction shows a germline mismatch at one end, possibly a read error. The genes are TRBV11-2 and TRBJ2-7, with 7 nucleotides matching TRBD1. The CDR3 covers 14 residues. Per germline, CDR1 SGHAT and CDR2 FQNNGV. CDR3 region: CASSLDRVNYEQYF. The CDR3, as DNA: TGTGCCAGCAGCCTAGACAGGGTTAATTACGAGCAGTACTTC.

This chain uses TRBV7-2 with TRBJ2-2; 15 bases agree with TRBD2. Germline lookup yields CDR1 SGHTA and CDR2 FQGNSA. Trimming removed 3 bases from V and 0 bases from J; junction bases left unmatched: 5. The CDR3 length is 19 residues. CDR3 sequence reads: CASSFGTSGRTANTGELFF. CDR3 nucleotides: TGTGCCAGCAGCTTCGGGACTAGCGGGAGGACCGCGAACACCGGGGAGCTGTTTTTT. Combining the CDR3 with reference TRBV7-2 and TRBJ2-2 gives the whole variable domain GAGVSQSPSNKVTEKGKDVELRCDPISGHTALYWYRQSLGQGLEFLIYFQGNSAPDKSGLPSDRFSAERTGGSVSTLTIQRTQQEDSAVYLCASSFGTSGRTANTGELFFGEGSRLTVL.

V usage is TRBV7-9 and J usage is TRBJ2-7; 9 bases are a match to TRBD2. J lost 7 bases, V lost 0 bases, and 7 bases had no gene match. The germline V gene encodes CDR1 SEHNR and CDR2 FQNEAQ (reference sequence). The CDR3 covers 15 residues. This chain's CDR3 is CASSLASGRGGEQYF. CDR3 sequence (DNA): TGTGCCAGCAGCTTAGCTAGCGGGAGAGGGGGGGAGCAGTACTTC.

The rearrangement uses TRBV2 and TRBJ2-7, with TRBD2 matching 7 bases. Germline V CDR1 and CDR2: SNHLY, FYNNEI. V lost 0 bases, J lost 5 bases, and 7 bases stayed unmatched. The CDR3 length is 15 residues. The CDR3 DNA reads TGTGCCAGCAGTGAAGCTGGAGGGAGGGCCGACGAGCAGTACTTC. Translation gives CASSEAGGRADEQYF.

The J gene is TRBJ2-1, the V gene TRBV19, with 9 bases fitting TRBD2. There are 15 residues in the CDR3. Unmatched junction bases numbered 8, after V lost 3 bases and J lost 8 bases. The germline V gene encodes CDR1 LNHDA and CDR2 SQIVND (reference sequence). The CDR3 nucleotides are TGTGCCAGTAGTATCTCCAGCGGGAGGCCCCATGAGCAGTTCTTC. It yields the protein CASSISSGRPHEQFF.

This chain links TRBV6-6 with TRBJ2-2; no clear D gene. The ends were cut back, 5 bases at V and 0 bases at J, with 4 bases in the middle. The germline V gene encodes CDR1 MNHNY and CDR2 SVGAGI (reference sequence). This CDR3 contains 13 residues. The DNA for the CDR3 is TGTGCCAGCAGTCGTTCGAACACCGGGGAGCTGTTTTTT. It translates to CASSRSNTGELFF.

The chain carries TRBV7-3 and TRBJ2-3; 9 bases match TRBD2. From germline, CDR1 is SGHTA and CDR2 FQGTGA. The CDR3 loop spans 15 amino acids. V shed 2 bases, J shed 3 bases, and the junction held 3 bases outside the gene matches. The CDR3 nucleotides are TGTGCCAGCAGCTTAGCGGGAGGGCGGACAGATACGCAGTATTTT. Translation gives CASSLAGGRTDTQYF.

This chain uses TRBV19 with TRBJ1-5; D not certain. Trimming stripped 1 base from V and 0 bases from J, with 7 bases between. Germline CDR1 and CDR2: LNHDA and SQIVND (reference sequence). The CDR3 has 15 amino acids. DNA of the CDR3: TGTGCCAGTAGTATAGCACAGTATAGCAATCAGCCCCAGCATTTT. This codes for CASSIAQYSNQPQHF. Full variable domain (rest looked up from reference TRBV19 and TRBJ1-5): DGGITQSPKYLFRKEGQNVTLSCEQNLNHDAMYWYRQDPGQGLRLIYYSQIVNDFQKGDIAEGYSVSREKKESFPLTVTSAQKNPTAFYLCASSIAQYSNQPQHFGDGTRLSIL.

This rearrangement joins TRBV10-2 to TRBJ2-5, with TRBD1 identical over 9 bases. V lost 8 bases and J lost 2; bases outside the gene matches: 0. Germline CDR1 WSHSY, CDR2 SAAADI. The CDR3 is made up of 12 amino acids. The CDR3 region has the DNA TGCGCCAGCGGACAGGGGCAAGAGACCCAGTACTTC. Its translation is CASGQGQETQYF.

The rearrangement links TRBV7-8 to TRBJ1-1, with D possibly being TRBD1 (5 bases). The V gene lost 3 bases and the J gene lost 1 base, with 15 bases spanning the gap. The CDR3 is 16 residues long. Per the germline V gene, CDR1 is SGHVS and CDR2 is FQNEAQ. The CDR3 DNA is TGTGCCAGCAGCTTGCCGGCAGGGTGGGGGAACACTGAAGCTTTCTTT. Translation: CASSLPAGWGNTEAFF.

The rearrangement uses TRBV6-6 and TRBJ1-3; D may be TRBD1 (6 bases). This CDR3 is 13 amino acids long. V dropped 8 bases and J dropped 0 bases, with 8 bases sitting between them. The germline gives CDR1 MNHNY, CDR2 SVGAGI (reference sequence). CDR3 protein: CASRTVSGNTIYF. In DNA, the CDR3 is TGTGCCAGCCGGACAGTCTCTGGAAACACCATATATTTT.

For this clone: The germline gene is not matched at one end of the junction; a read error may be the cause. The chain couples TRBV7-7 to TRBJ2-1; D possibly matches TRBD1 or TRBD2 (5 bases each). The CDR3 is 14 amino acids. CDR1 SSHAT and CDR2 FNYEAQ come from the germline V gene (reference sequence). CDR3 residues: CASSLTRTWGEQFF. In DNA form, the CDR3 reads TGTGCTAGCAGCTTAACTAGAACCTGGGGGGAGCAGTTCTTC.

This chain connects TRBV29-1 to TRBJ1-1; TRBD1 might be the D (6 bases). From germline, CDR1 is SQVTM and CDR2 ANQGSEA. Deletions cut 5 bases from V and 5 bases from J, with 12 bases between. The CDR3 length is 12 residues. The CDR3 sequence: CSVSGGRTEAFF. Written as DNA, the CDR3 is TGCAGCGTTTCGGGGGGGCGAACTGAAGCTTTCTTT.

The chain uses TRBV9 and TRBJ2-1; TRBD1 matches at 9 bases. The germline V gene has CDR1 SGDLS and CDR2 YYNGEE. V shed 0 bases, J shed 4 bases, and the junction held 8 bases outside the gene matches. The CDR3 is made up of 17 amino acids. The CDR3 DNA reads TGTGCCAGCAGCGTAGCGTCCCGGGACAGGGTATACAATGAGCAGTTCTTC. Its protein is CASSVASRDRVYNEQFF.

This chain links TRBV29-1 with TRBJ1-4; 7 bases are shared with TRBD1. The germline V gene has CDR1 SQVTM and CDR2 ANQGSEA. The CDR3 runs 13 residues. V trimming: 7 bases; J trimming: 6 bases; junction bases outside the gene matches: 8. This chain's CDR3 is CSALTGLDEKLFF. In nucleotides, the CDR3 is TGCAGCGCCCTGACAGGGCTAGATGAAAAACTGTTTTTT.

V is TRBV5-1 and J is TRBJ2-1; TRBD2 matches 8 bases. J was trimmed by 8 bases and V by 0 bases; bases with no gene match: 4. This CDR3 is 14 amino acids long. The germline gives CDR1 SGHRS, CDR2 YFSETQ. The CDR3 DNA reads TGCGCCAGCAGCTTGGACGGGAGGGCGGATGAGCAGTTCTTC. Residues: CASSLDGRADEQFF.

The genes are TRBV4-1 and TRBJ2-2, with 14 bases fitting TRBD2. Trimming cost V 5 bases and J 7 bases; bases outside gene matches: 12. Germline CDR1 MGHRA, CDR2 YSYEKL. This CDR3 comprises 18 residues. CDR3 in amino acids: CASSSMRLAGGPGGELFF. The CDR3 DNA reads as TGCGCCAGCAGCTCCATGCGACTAGCGGGAGGGCCCGGCGGGGAGCTGTTTTTT.

The chain combines TRBV12-5 with TRBJ2-1, with D unclear. Trimming shortened V by 7 bases and J by 4 bases, and 14 bases separated the two germline ends. Per the germline V gene, CDR1 is LGHNT and CDR2 is FRNRAP. This CDR3 comprises 14 residues. CDR3 loop: CASANPGTYNEQFF. The CDR3 DNA is TGTGCTAGTGCGAATCCTGGCACTTACAATGAGCAGTTCTTC.

The rearrangement uses TRBV5-5 and TRBJ2-5; no definite D call. Germline V gene data show CDR1 as SGHKS and CDR2 as YYEKEE (reference sequence). V lost 5 bases, J lost 9 bases, and 17 bases lay in between. The CDR3 sequence is 13 residues long. DNA for the CDR3: TGTGCCAGCAGAGGAGAACCCCCTATGTCCCAGTACTTC. Protein product: CASRGEPPMSQYF. Using reference TRBV5-5 and TRBJ2-5 for the parts outside the CDR3, the full variable domain is DAGVTQSPTHLIKTRGQQVTLRCSPISGHKSVSWYQQVLGQGPQFIFQYYEKEERGRGNFPDRFSARQFPNYSSELNVNALLLGDSALYLCASRGEPPMSQYFGPGTRLLVL.